The 13 T cell receptor beta chains below were found in one sample sequenced in a study of T-cell memory formation after mild COVID-19. TCRdb passed the 5' RACE reads through MiXCR, listing each CDR3 protein once. The sample includes tens of thousands of distinct CDR3 sequences, about 13% of them seen just once. The sample comprised PBMCs or a T cell subset sorted from them (not recorded which). The receptors stem from an adult woman who had mild COVID-19 (a few samples of this study predate the infection). Cell type and time point are not known.

This clonotype was seen at least ten times. This chain joins TRBV27 and TRBJ2-3, with D possibly being TRBD2 (5 bases). Per the germline V gene, CDR1 is MNHEY and CDR2 is SMNVEV (reference sequence). V was trimmed by 6 bases and J by 2 bases, leaving 21 bases between them. The CDR3 is 17 amino acids. In DNA, the CDR3 is TGTGCCAGCAGCCACACCGGAGGATCGCTTATCACAGATACGCAGTATTTT. Its protein is CASSHTGGSLITDTQYF.

The chain carries TRBV21-1 and TRBJ1-1; the table assigns TRBD1, which was not confirmed against the DNA. TRBV21-1 is a known pseudogene. The CDR3 has 15 residues. In DNA, the CDR3 is TGTGCCAGCAGCAAATGGGGCAGCCCGAACACTGAAGCTTTCTTT. As protein: CASSKWGSPNTEAFF.

The J gene is TRBJ1-1, the V gene TRBV7-2; D is ambiguous. The V end lost 5 bases, the J end lost 0 bases, and 13 bases lay between the germline ends. The CDR3 has 15 amino acids. Germline loops: CDR1 SGHTA, CDR2 FQGNSA. CDR3 nucleotide sequence: TGTGCCAGCAGCCCCGAAGAGGGCCTGAACACTGAAGCTTTCTTT. Amino acids: CASSPEEGLNTEAFF.

This sequence joins TRBV7-6 and TRBJ2-3; no firm D call. Deletions cut 2 bases from V and 4 bases from J, with 4 bases between. This CDR3 is built from 12 residues. Per the germline V gene, CDR1 is SGHVS and CDR2 is FNYEAQ. CDR3 residues: CASSLHADTQYF. As DNA, the CDR3 is TGTGCCAGCAGCTTACACGCAGATACGCAGTATTTT.

This clonotype was counted many times. The chain is built from TRBV6-4 and TRBJ2-3; 11 bases map to TRBD2. After removal of 0 bases from V and 1 base from J, the junction contained 3 bases not matched to a gene. The CDR3 contains 17 residues. Germline CDR1 MRHNA, CDR2 SNTAGT. CDR3 in DNA: TGTGCCAGCAGTGACTCCGCGACTAGCGGGGGCACAGATACGCAGTATTTT. This translates into CASSDSATSGGTDTQYF.

In its sample, this clonotype was seen a few times. This sequence joins TRBV29-1 and TRBJ2-5; D not resolved. V was cut by 0 bases and J by 2 bases, with 10 bases left in between. Germline assignment: CDR1 SQVTM and CDR2 ANQGSEA. The CDR3 is made up of 14 amino acids. CDR3 sequence (DNA): TGCAGCGTTGAAGATTTGAGCTTTCAAGAGACCCAGTACTTC. This sequence encodes CSVEDLSFQETQYF.

The chain joins TRBV7-3 to TRBJ2-2, with 7 bases matching TRBD2. V trimming: 1 base; J trimming: 5 bases; junction bases outside the gene matches: 1. CDR1 and CDR2 from the germline V gene are SGHTA and FQGTGA. The CDR3 consists of 14 residues. The CDR3 loop reads CASSLSSGTGELFF. The CDR3, as DNA: TGTGCCAGCAGCTTAAGTAGCGGGACCGGGGAGCTGTTTTTT.

This clonotype was found a few times. The V and J genes are TRBV6-5 and TRBJ2-1; a weak D match, TRBD2 (6 bases). V gave up 2 bases and J gave up 4 bases, with 12 bases separating them. Germline CDR1 reads MNHEY; CDR2 reads SVGAGI. This CDR3 has 15 residues. CDR3 sequence reads: CASSYDAEGYNEQFF. As DNA, the CDR3 is TGTGCCAGCAGTTACGACGCGGAGGGGTACAATGAGCAGTTCTTC.

The CDR3, as DNA: TGTGCCAGCAGTCCCTGGACTAGCGGGGGCCCGGATACGCAGTATTTT. Encoded protein: CASSPWTSGGPDTQYF. The chain joins TRBV12-3 or TRBV12-4 to TRBJ2-3, with 13 bases matching TRBD2. The CDR3 loop spans 16 amino acids. The V and J ends lost 5 bases and 6 bases, in that order; junction bases with no gene match: 8.

The chain recombines TRBV25-1 with TRBJ1-6, with 8 nucleotides matching TRBD1. The length of the CDR3 is 15 residues. Germline-derived CDR1 and CDR2 are MGHDK and SYGVNS. V shed 6 bases, J shed 8 bases, and the junction held 9 bases outside the gene matches. The CDR3 loop is CASSPPETGDSPLHF. CDR3 coding DNA: TGTGCCAGCAGCCCCCCGGAGACAGGGGATTCACCCCTCCACTTT.

This clonotype was observed a few times. V is TRBV4-3 and J is TRBJ1-2; D uncertain. The ends were cut back, 2 bases at V and 3 bases at J, with 13 bases in the middle. Germline V CDR1 and CDR2: LGHNA, YSLEER. There are 15 residues in the CDR3. The DNA for the CDR3 is TGCGCCAGCAGCCAAAATCCGACCGGGTACTATGGCTACACCTTC. Its translation is CASSQNPTGYYGYTF.

This clonotype was observed a handful of times. This rearrangement joins TRBV5-1 to TRBJ2-7; TRBD2 matches 12 bases. The J segment lost 3 bases and the V segment lost 5 bases, leaving 6 bases of the junction unmatched. The CDR3 loop spans 15 amino acids. The V gene's germline CDR1 is SGHRS and CDR2 YFSETQ. The CDR3 loop is CASRTSGGTYYEQYF. The CDR3, as DNA: TGCGCCAGCAGGACTAGCGGGGGAACCTACTACGAGCAGTACTTC.

This clonotype has just a few counts. The chain couples TRBV19 to TRBJ2-7; 9 bases line up with TRBD1. The length of the CDR3 is 13 residues. J gave up 11 bases and V 4 bases, and 9 bases lay outside the gene matches. Germline lookup yields CDR1 LNHDA and CDR2 SQIVND (reference sequence). CDR3 in amino acids: CASSTTGGKVEYF. For the CDR3, the DNA is TGTGCCAGTAGTACCACAGGGGGCAAGGTCGAGTACTTC. Drawing the rest from reference TRBV19 and TRBJ2-7, the complete variable domain is DGGITQSPKYLFRKEGQNVTLSCEQNLNHDAMYWYRQDPGQGLRLIYYSQIVNDFQKGDIAEGYSVSREKKESFPLTVTSAQKNPTAFYLCASSTTGGKVEYFGPGTRLTVT.